This is a list of T cell receptor beta chains from one sample in a study of cytotoxic CD8 clonotypes in ibrutinib-treated CLL. Assay: immunoSEQ multiplex PCR; the TCRdb copy retains only in-frame clones and omits some. The sample comprises more than 110,000 clones, approximately 89% of which are singletons, and roughly 10% rests with the top ten. Sample: PBMCs, taken after 12 months of ibrutinib treatment. Receptors originate from a human donor with chronic lymphocytic leukemia. The conserved cysteine and the conserved F or W are not part of the CDR3 here. Clone size appears in some rows only: once, few, many, or a class for an expanded clone.

size: NA
V: TRBV4-1
CDR3: ASSQDPGTSGANVLT

size: NA
V: TRBV19
CDR3: ASSTRVGRSYEQY

size: NA
V: TRBV10-1
CDR3: ASSELGTSGEQF

size: NA
V: TRBV9
CDR3: ASSGSDNEQF

size: NA
V: TRBV7-2
CDR3: ASSFTGQNWDEQF

size: NA
V: TRBV6-5
CDR3: ASSPRARLYGYT

size: few
V: TRBV18
CDR3: ASAPDRYHGYT

size: NA
V: TRBV14
CDR3: ASSQGSGSSYNEQF

size: few
V: TRBV5-1
CDR3: ASSLFNPNTEAF

size: NA
V: TRBV6-6
CDR3: ASSYDTEAF

size: NA
V: TRBV12-5
CDR3: ASGFWGTTDTGELF

size: NA
V: TRBV29-1
CDR3: SVEGRGQADTQY

size: NA
V: TRBV6-5
CDR3: ASGFGTTNEKLF

size: NA
V: TRBV25-1
CDR3: ASVAGNTEAF

size: NA
V: TRBV27
CDR3: ASSYTPQGSGETQY

size: NA
V: TRBV28
CDR3: ASSSKDQPQH

size: NA
V: TRBV2
CDR3: ASSDSGNSYNEQF

size: NA
V: TRBV28
CDR3: ASRGRDRYYEQY

size: NA
V: TRBV6-1
CDR3: ASSEQFSETQY

size: NA
V: TRBV7-8
CDR3: ASSPTSGINEQY

size: NA
V: TRBV19
CDR3: ASSGMGNQPQH

size: once
V: TRBV11-2
CDR3: ASSLGGHNEQF

size: NA
V: TRBV6-5
CDR3: ASRSGPHSPLH